This TCR beta chain came from a study of tumor-infiltrating lymphocytes in primary liver carcinoma. From roughly 21-30 mg of unsorted bulk tissue, DNA and RNA were co-extracted together. A few counts support this clonotype. One base away lies a much larger clone, so this may be a sequencing read error. The template, 500 ng total RNA, yielded TCR beta cDNA made with a constant-region primer. Investigators got TCR beta libraries out of three nested multiplex PCR rounds, done with slightly modified ARM-PCR. Each CDR3 protein gets one entry after TCRdb re-called the multiplex PCR reads with MiXCR. The sample has 100,000 to 150,000 distinct CDR3 sequences, under 65% seen once; the top ten hold about 8%. Sample: liver tumor tissue from sampling region 3. Subset meaning: tumor region T3, left-lateral pole. The origin of this receptor is a woman aged 60-75 years with primary liver carcinoma and hepatitis B virus infection.

The CDR3: CATSDLLGPNSPLHF. CDR3 coding DNA: TGTGCCACCAGTGACCTTCTAGGGCCTAATTCACCCCTCCACTTT. The chain is built from TRBV24-1 and TRBJ1-6; no clear D gene. The CDR3 sequence is 15 residues long. V was cut by 4 bases and J by 6 bases, with 12 bases left in between. Germline CDR1 KGHDR, CDR2 SFDVKD.